Listed below are T cell receptor beta chains from one sample, sequenced in a study of blood T cell repertoires in COVID-19. The assay was immunoSEQ multiplex PCR, and TCRdb's table has in-frame clones only and misses some. The repertoire holds about 49,000 clones, with 82% as singletons. Source material: peripheral blood. The source of these receptors is a woman aged 55-69 years with acute or convalescent COVID-19. Both conserved end residues are part of each CDR3. Fields, in order: CDR3 DNA, CDR3 protein, J gene, clone size, D gene, V gene. D genes are given only for firm matches. Clone size is stated in some rows and not others, as once, few, many or a class when expanded.

CDR3nt: TGTGCCTGGAGTAAGGACATCGGGAACACCGGGGAGCTGTTTTTT
CDR3aa: CAWSKDIGNTGELFF
j_gene: TRBJ2-2
abundance: few
d_gene: -
v_gene: TRBV30

CDR3nt: TGTGCCAGCAGCTTTAATAATGCCTACGAGCAGTACTTC
CDR3aa: CASSFNNAYEQYF
j_gene: TRBJ2-7
abundance: -
d_gene: -
v_gene: TRBV7-8

CDR3nt: TGTGCCACCAGTCGTGAGGGAGCTAAGGCAGATACGCAGTATTTT
CDR3aa: CATSREGAKADTQYF
j_gene: TRBJ2-3
abundance: -
d_gene: -
v_gene: TRBV24-1

CDR3nt: TGTGCCAGCAGTTACTCACAGGGGGCTAATACTGAAGCTTTCTTT
CDR3aa: CASSYSQGANTEAFF
j_gene: TRBJ1-1
abundance: -
d_gene: TRBD1
v_gene: TRBV6-6

CDR3nt: TGTGCCAGCAACTTAGCGGGGGCCAACTACAATGAGCAGTTCTTC
CDR3aa: CASNLAGANYNEQFF
j_gene: TRBJ2-1
abundance: -
d_gene: TRBD2
v_gene: TRBV28

CDR3nt: TGTGCCAGCAGCTTAGCGATTAACGTAACCTTCCGGTTAGAGACCCAGTACTTC
CDR3aa: CASSLAINVTFRLETQYF
j_gene: TRBJ2-5
abundance: few
d_gene: -
v_gene: TRBV7-8

CDR3nt: TGTGCCAGCAGCCGACAGGATCTCTATGGCTACACCTTC
CDR3aa: CASSRQDLYGYTF
j_gene: TRBJ1-2
abundance: -
d_gene: -
v_gene: TRBV14

CDR3nt: TGTGCCAGCAGCCGCGGGACTAACAACTACAATGAGCAGTTCTTC
CDR3aa: CASSRGTNNYNEQFF
j_gene: TRBJ2-1
abundance: -
d_gene: TRBD2
v_gene: TRBV5-6

CDR3nt: TGTGCCAGCAGTTTAGAGGGGGCTTTCAATCAGCCCCAGCATTTT
CDR3aa: CASSLEGAFNQPQHF
j_gene: TRBJ1-5
abundance: -
d_gene: TRBD1
v_gene: TRBV27

CDR3nt: TGTGCCAGCAGCAAACAGGGATGGGATGAAAAACTGTTTTTT
CDR3aa: CASSKQGWDEKLFF
j_gene: TRBJ1-4
abundance: -
d_gene: -
v_gene: TRBV4-2

CDR3nt: TGTGCCAGCAGCTTGGCCAGAGGACTAGCGTCAGATACGCAGTATTTT
CDR3aa: CASSLARGLASDTQYF
j_gene: TRBJ2-3
abundance: -
d_gene: TRBD2
v_gene: TRBV5-6

CDR3nt: TGTGCCAGCAGCCAGTACTCTGGAAACACCATATATTTT
CDR3aa: CASSQYSGNTIYF
j_gene: TRBJ1-3
abundance: -
d_gene: -
v_gene: TRBV7-2

CDR3nt: TGTGCCATCACCCCGACAGGGGATAATTCACCCCTCCACTTT
CDR3aa: CAITPTGDNSPLHF
j_gene: TRBJ1-6
abundance: -
d_gene: TRBD1
v_gene: TRBV10-3

CDR3nt: TGCGCCAGCAGCTCCGGGACACCATCGGCTGAAGCTTTCTTT
CDR3aa: CASSSGTPSAEAFF
j_gene: TRBJ1-1
abundance: -
d_gene: -
v_gene: TRBV5-1

CDR3nt: TGTGCCAGCAGCCGGGCCCTAGCGGGGGGGTTCAATGAGCAGTTCTTC
CDR3aa: CASSRALAGGFNEQFF
j_gene: TRBJ2-1
abundance: -
d_gene: TRBD2
v_gene: TRBV7-8

CDR3nt: TGTGCCAGCAGCCAAAGTCAGGGCGGTAGCAATCAGCCCCAGCATTTT
CDR3aa: CASSQSQGGSNQPQHF
j_gene: TRBJ1-5
abundance: -
d_gene: -
v_gene: TRBV4-2

CDR3nt: TGTGCCACCAGTGATTTTAGCGGGCTGAACACGAATACGCAGTATTTT
CDR3aa: CATSDFSGLNTNTQYF
j_gene: TRBJ2-3
abundance: -
d_gene: TRBD2
v_gene: TRBV24-1

CDR3nt: TGTGCCAGCAGTCACAGGGGTACTAATGAAAAACTGTTTTTT
CDR3aa: CASSHRGTNEKLFF
j_gene: TRBJ1-4
abundance: -
d_gene: TRBD1
v_gene: TRBV28

CDR3nt: TGCAGCGTCGATCGGACATCCGACATTAACTATGGCTACACCTTC
CDR3aa: CSVDRTSDINYGYTF
j_gene: TRBJ1-2
abundance: -
d_gene: -
v_gene: TRBV29-1

CDR3nt: TGTGCCAGCAGCTTAAGGGGAGCGGGGAGCTCCTACAATGAGCAGTTCTTC
CDR3aa: CASSLRGAGSSYNEQFF
j_gene: TRBJ2-1
abundance: -
d_gene: TRBD2
v_gene: TRBV7-3

CDR3nt: TGTGCCAGCAGCTTATTTTGGGAGGTCAAAAACATTCAGTACTTC
CDR3aa: CASSLFWEVKNIQYF
j_gene: TRBJ2-4
abundance: -
d_gene: -
v_gene: TRBV5-8

CDR3nt: TGTGCCAGCAGCACGACGCGGGGCACTGAAGCTTTCTTT
CDR3aa: CASSTTRGTEAFF
j_gene: TRBJ1-1
abundance: -
d_gene: -
v_gene: TRBV11-3

CDR3nt: TGTGCCAGCAGTGAATATCGGGCAGGGGGCGCGAGGACTGAAGCTTTCTTT
CDR3aa: CASSEYRAGGARTEAFF
j_gene: TRBJ1-1
abundance: -
d_gene: TRBD1
v_gene: TRBV25-1

CDR3nt: TGTGCCAGCAGCGTAGCTTCCCGGGGTGGGGAGACCCAGTACTTC
CDR3aa: CASSVASRGGETQYF
j_gene: TRBJ2-5
abundance: once
d_gene: -
v_gene: TRBV9

CDR3nt: TGTGCCAGCAGCCAAGTTACAGGGGGCTTTGATAAGAACACTGAAGCTTTCTTT
CDR3aa: CASSQVTGGFDKNTEAFF
j_gene: TRBJ1-1
abundance: -
d_gene: TRBD1
v_gene: TRBV14

CDR3nt: TGTGCCAGCAGATTGGACAGGGTTATCAATCAGCCCCAGCATTTT
CDR3aa: CASRLDRVINQPQHF
j_gene: TRBJ1-5
abundance: -
d_gene: TRBD1
v_gene: TRBV11-2

CDR3nt: TGTGCCAGCAGTCCGACAGAGCCCTATGGCTACACCTTC
CDR3aa: CASSPTEPYGYTF
j_gene: TRBJ1-2
abundance: -
d_gene: -
v_gene: TRBV28

CDR3nt: TGTGCCAGCAGCACACGACAGGTTCGTGAAGCTTTCTTT
CDR3aa: CASSTRQVREAFF
j_gene: TRBJ1-1
abundance: few
d_gene: -
v_gene: TRBV3-1/TRBV3-2

CDR3nt: TGTGCCAGCAGTTTCAGGGTGCATTCACCCCTCCACTTT
CDR3aa: CASSFRVHSPLHF
j_gene: TRBJ1-6
abundance: -
d_gene: -
v_gene: TRBV12-3/TRBV12-4

CDR3nt: TGTGCCAGCTCACCGTCTAAGTACGAGCAGTACTTC
CDR3aa: CASSPSKYEQYF
j_gene: TRBJ2-7
abundance: -
d_gene: -
v_gene: TRBV18

CDR3nt: TGTGCCAGCAGTTACCTGGCAGGGGGCAAGGAGACCCAGTACTTC
CDR3aa: CASSYLAGGKETQYF
j_gene: TRBJ2-5
abundance: -
d_gene: TRBD1
v_gene: TRBV6-5

CDR3nt: TGTGCCAGCAGTTTAGGAGAGGGGGCCCGGGGAAACACCATATATTTT
CDR3aa: CASSLGEGARGNTIYF
j_gene: TRBJ1-3
abundance: -
d_gene: TRBD1
v_gene: TRBV28

CDR3nt: TGTGCCAGCAAGCGGACAGGGGAGACCGGAAACACCATATATTTT
CDR3aa: CASKRTGETGNTIYF
j_gene: TRBJ1-3
abundance: -
d_gene: TRBD1
v_gene: TRBV6-6

CDR3nt: TGTGCCAGTAGCTTATTGGTGGGCGGGGGAGCCCAAGAGACCCAGTACTTC
CDR3aa: CASSLLVGGGAQETQYF
j_gene: TRBJ2-5
abundance: once
d_gene: TRBD2
v_gene: TRBV11-2

CDR3nt: TGCGCCAGCAGTAGCCTAGCGGGGCCCCAAGAGACCCAGTACTTC
CDR3aa: CASSSLAGPQETQYF
j_gene: TRBJ2-5
abundance: -
d_gene: TRBD2
v_gene: TRBV5-1

CDR3nt: TGTGCCAGCAGTCAATCCGGGGGGAGAGATAATCAGCCCCAGCATTTT
CDR3aa: CASSQSGGRDNQPQHF
j_gene: TRBJ1-5
abundance: -
d_gene: -
v_gene: TRBV7-9

CDR3nt: TGTGCCAGCAGCTCCGGAGGAAATGAAGCTTTCTTT
CDR3aa: CASSSGGNEAFF
j_gene: TRBJ1-1
abundance: -
d_gene: -
v_gene: TRBV11-1

CDR3nt: TGTGCCAGCAGTGAGTCGACAGGGGGCTTGGAGACCCAGTACTTC
CDR3aa: CASSESTGGLETQYF
j_gene: TRBJ2-5
abundance: once
d_gene: TRBD1
v_gene: TRBV6-1

CDR3nt: TGTGCCAGCAGCTTAGAAGTTTCAGGGGGCTACAATGAGCAGTTCTTC
CDR3aa: CASSLEVSGGYNEQFF
j_gene: TRBJ2-1
abundance: few
d_gene: TRBD1
v_gene: TRBV7-6

CDR3nt: TGCGCCAGCAGCCAAGGAGCACAGAGCAATCAGCCCCAGCATTTT
CDR3aa: CASSQGAQSNQPQHF
j_gene: TRBJ1-5
abundance: -
d_gene: -
v_gene: TRBV4-1

CDR3nt: TGTGCCAGCAGTTTACCGTTATCCCTTACTGAAGCTTTCTTT
CDR3aa: CASSLPLSLTEAFF
j_gene: TRBJ1-1
abundance: -
d_gene: -
v_gene: TRBV28

CDR3nt: TGTGCCAGCAGTGAGGGGGCGCCTGAAAACACCATATATTTT
CDR3aa: CASSEGAPENTIYF
j_gene: TRBJ1-3
abundance: -
d_gene: -
v_gene: TRBV25-1

CDR3nt: TGTGCCAGCAGCTTACTGGACAGGGATGGGCAAGAGACCCAGTACTTC
CDR3aa: CASSLLDRDGQETQYF
j_gene: TRBJ2-5
abundance: -
d_gene: TRBD1
v_gene: TRBV5-4

CDR3nt: TGTGCCAGCAGCCCCGGCGGCAGGGCAGATGGAAACACCATATATTTT
CDR3aa: CASSPGGRADGNTIYF
j_gene: TRBJ1-3
abundance: -
d_gene: -
v_gene: TRBV6-6